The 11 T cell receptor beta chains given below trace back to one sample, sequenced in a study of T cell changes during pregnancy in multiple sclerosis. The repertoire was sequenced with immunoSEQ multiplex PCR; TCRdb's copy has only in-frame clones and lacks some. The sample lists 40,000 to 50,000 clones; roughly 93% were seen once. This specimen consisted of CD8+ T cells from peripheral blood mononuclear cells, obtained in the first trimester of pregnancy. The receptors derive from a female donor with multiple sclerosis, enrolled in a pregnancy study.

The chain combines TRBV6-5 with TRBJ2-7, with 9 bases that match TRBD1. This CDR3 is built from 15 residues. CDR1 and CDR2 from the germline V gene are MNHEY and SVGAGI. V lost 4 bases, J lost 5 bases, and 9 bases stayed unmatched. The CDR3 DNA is TGTGCCAGCAGTTTTGGGACAGGGTCCCTCAACGAGCAGTACTTC. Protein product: CASSFGTGSLNEQYF.

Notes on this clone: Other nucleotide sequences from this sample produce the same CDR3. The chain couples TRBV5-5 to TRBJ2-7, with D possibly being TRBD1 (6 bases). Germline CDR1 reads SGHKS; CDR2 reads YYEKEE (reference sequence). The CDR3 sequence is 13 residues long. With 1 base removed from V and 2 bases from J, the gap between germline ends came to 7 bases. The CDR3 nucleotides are TGTGCCAGCAGCTTGCCAGGGGCCTACGAGCAGTACTTC. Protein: CASSLPGAYEQYF.

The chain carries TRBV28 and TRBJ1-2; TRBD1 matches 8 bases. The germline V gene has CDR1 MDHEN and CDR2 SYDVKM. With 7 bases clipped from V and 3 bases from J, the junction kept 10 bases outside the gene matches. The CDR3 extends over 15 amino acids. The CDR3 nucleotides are TGTGCCAGCACCCTAGACAGGGGAATGGACTATGGCTACACCTTC. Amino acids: CASTLDRGMDYGYTF.

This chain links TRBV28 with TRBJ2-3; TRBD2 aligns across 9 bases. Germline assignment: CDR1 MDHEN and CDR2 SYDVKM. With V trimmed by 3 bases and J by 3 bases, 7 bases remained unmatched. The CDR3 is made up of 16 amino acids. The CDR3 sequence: CASSFVSGSGTDTQYF. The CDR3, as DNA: TGTGCCAGCAGTTTCGTTAGCGGGAGCGGTACAGATACGCAGTATTTT.

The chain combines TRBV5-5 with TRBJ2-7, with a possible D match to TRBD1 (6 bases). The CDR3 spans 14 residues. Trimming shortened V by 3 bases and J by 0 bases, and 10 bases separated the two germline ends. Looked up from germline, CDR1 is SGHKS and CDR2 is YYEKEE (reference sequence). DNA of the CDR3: TGTGCCAGCAGCTGGACAGCTAGCTCCTACGAGCAGTACTTC. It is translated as CASSWTASSYEQYF. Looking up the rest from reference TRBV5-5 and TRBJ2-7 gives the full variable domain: DAGVTQSPTHLIKTRGQQVTLRCSPISGHKSVSWYQQVLGQGPQFIFQYYEKEERGRGNFPDRFSARQFPNYSSELNVNALLLGDSALYLCASSWTASSYEQYFGPGTRLTVT.

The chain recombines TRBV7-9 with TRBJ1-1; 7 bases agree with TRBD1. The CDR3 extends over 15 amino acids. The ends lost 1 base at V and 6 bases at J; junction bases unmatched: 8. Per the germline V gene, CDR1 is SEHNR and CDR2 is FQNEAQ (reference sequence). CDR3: CASSLERGPGAEAFF. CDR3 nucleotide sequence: TGTGCCAGCAGCTTAGAAAGGGGGCCCGGCGCTGAAGCTTTCTTT.

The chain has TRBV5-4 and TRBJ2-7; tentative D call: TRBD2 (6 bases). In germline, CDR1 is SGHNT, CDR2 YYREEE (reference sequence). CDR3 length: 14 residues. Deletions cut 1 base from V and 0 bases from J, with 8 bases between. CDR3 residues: CASSLRGFSYEQYF. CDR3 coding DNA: TGTGCCAGCAGCTTGCGGGGGTTCTCCTACGAGCAGTACTTC.

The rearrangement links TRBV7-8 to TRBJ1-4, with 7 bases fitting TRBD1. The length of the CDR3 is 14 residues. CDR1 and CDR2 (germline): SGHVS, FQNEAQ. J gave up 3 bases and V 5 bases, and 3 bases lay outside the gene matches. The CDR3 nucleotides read TGTGCCAGCAGCCTGACAGGGCCTAATGAAAAACTGTTTTTT. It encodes CASSLTGPNEKLFF.

The CDR3 bases are TGTGCCAGCAGTTTTAGCGGGACAGCAAGGGGTCAGCCCCAGCATTTT. Its translation: CASSFSGTARGQPQHF. This rearrangement joins TRBV27 to TRBJ1-5, with 7 bases identical to TRBD1. V lost 3 bases and J lost 6; bases outside the gene matches: 11. The CDR3 extends over 16 amino acids. Germline values: CDR1 MNHEY, CDR2 SMNVEV (reference sequence).

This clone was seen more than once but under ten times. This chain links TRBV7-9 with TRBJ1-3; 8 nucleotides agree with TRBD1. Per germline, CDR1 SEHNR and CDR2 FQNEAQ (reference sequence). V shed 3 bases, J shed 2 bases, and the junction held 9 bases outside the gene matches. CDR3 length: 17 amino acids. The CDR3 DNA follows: TGTGCCAGCAGCTTGAGACCGACAGGGGTTCCTGGAAACACCATATATTTT. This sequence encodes CASSLRPTGVPGNTIYF. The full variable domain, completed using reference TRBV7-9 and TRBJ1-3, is DTGVSQNPRHKITKRGQNVTFRCDPISEHNRLYWYRQTLGQGPEFLTYFQNEAQLEKSRLLSDRFSAERPKGSFSTLEIQRTEQGDSAMYLCASSLRPTGVPGNTIYFGEGSWLTVV.

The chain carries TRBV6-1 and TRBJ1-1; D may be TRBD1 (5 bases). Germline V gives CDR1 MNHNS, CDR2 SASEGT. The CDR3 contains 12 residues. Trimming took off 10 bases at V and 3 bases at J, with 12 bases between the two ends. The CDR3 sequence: CATTEGYTEAFF. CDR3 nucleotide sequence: TGTGCCACCACGGAGGGGTACACTGAAGCTTTCTTT.